These 32 T cell receptor beta chains were all obtained from the same sample, sequenced in a study of long-term antiretroviral therapy in people with HIV. The assay used was immunoSEQ (version v3.0), run at survey level. TCRdb keeps only in-frame clones here, not all; method: immunoSEQ multiplex PCR. The table shows tens of thousands of clones, with around 86% occurring only once. Sequences were derived from unsorted PBMCs, sampled 0.4 years after starting antiretroviral therapy. The receptors originated from a man over 45 with HIV.

The genes are TRBV2 and TRBJ2-2; 11 bases are shared with TRBD2. This CDR3 comprises 17 residues. The V and J ends lost 5 bases and 6 bases, in that order; junction bases with no gene match: 11. Germline CDR1 is SNHLY and CDR2 is FYNNEI. CDR3 protein: CASSLRLAGYSAGELFF. Written as DNA, the CDR3 is TGTGCCAGCAGTTTAAGACTAGCGGGGTATTCGGCCGGGGAGCTGTTTTTT.

The chain recombines TRBV30 with TRBJ1-3, with D possibly matching TRBD1 (5 bases). Germline lookup yields CDR1 GTSNPN and CDR2 SVGIG (reference sequence). Trimming cost V 0 bases and J 3 bases, with 12 bases left between them. The CDR3 is 15 residues long. The CDR3 bases are TGTGCCTGGAGTGTTGGGGTGGGGGGTGGAAACACCATATATTTT. This gives the protein CAWSVGVGGGNTIYF.

The rearrangement links TRBV29-1 to TRBJ2-7; D remains unclear. V was pared by 4 bases and J by 3 bases, with 10 bases between. Germline V lookup: CDR1 SQVTM, CDR2 ANQGSEA. CDR3 size: 12 residues. DNA of the CDR3: TGCAGCGTTGGCCAGTGGGACTACGAGCAGTACTTC. It is translated as CSVGQWDYEQYF.

The chain couples TRBV28 to TRBJ1-1; tentative D call: TRBD1 (5 bases). Trimming left V 6 bases short and J 1 base short, with 24 bases between. Germline CDR1 MDHEN, CDR2 SYDVKM. The CDR3 is made up of 18 amino acids. CDR3 in amino acids: CASSRNYVTDTSNTEAFF. The CDR3 nucleotides read TGTGCCAGCAGCCGTAATTACGTTACGGACACCTCGAACACTGAAGCTTTCTTT.

This clone was seen a few times. The chain has TRBV11-3 and TRBJ2-3; no clear D gene. Germline V gives CDR1 SGHNT, CDR2 YENEEA. V gave up 1 base and J gave up 5 bases, with 7 bases separating them. This CDR3 is built from 13 residues. CDR3 sequence: CASSLGGEDTQYF. CDR3 in DNA: TGTGCCAGCAGCTTAGGGGGTGAAGATACGCAGTATTTT.

This clone was seen just once. The chain combines TRBV5-6 with TRBJ2-1; 7 bases line up with TRBD1. The CDR3 is 14 residues long. After removal of 2 bases from V and 8 bases from J, the junction contained 7 bases not matched to a gene. The germline gives CDR1 SGHDT, CDR2 YYEEEE. CDR3 protein: CASSFTGVGDEQFF. The CDR3 DNA follows: TGTGCCAGCAGCTTCACAGGGGTGGGGGATGAGCAGTTCTTC.

This chain links TRBV18 with TRBJ1-5, with D unresolved. The CDR3 totals 15 residues. Germline V lookup: CDR1 KGHSH, CDR2 LQKENI. V shed 3 bases and J shed 6 bases, with 15 bases lying between them. The chain's CDR3 is CASSPDYVKAQPQHF. CDR3 nucleotides: TGTGCCAGCTCACCGGACTATGTAAAGGCTCAGCCCCAGCATTTT.

This clone was seen just once. V usage is TRBV4-2 and J usage is TRBJ1-1; D not certain. V was pared by 4 bases and J by 2 bases, with 14 bases between. Germline CDR1 is LGHNA and CDR2 is YNFKEQ. This CDR3 spans 15 amino acids. Written as DNA, the CDR3 is TGTGCCAGCAGCCCGCTAGGTAATGTAAACACTGAAGCTTTCTTT. Translating gives CASSPLGNVNTEAFF.

The gene calls are TRBV6-5 and TRBJ1-1; a weak D match, TRBD1 (6 bases). Germline V gives CDR1 MNHEY, CDR2 SVGAGI. The CDR3 loop spans 15 amino acids. The ends were cut back, 7 bases at V and 4 bases at J, with 19 bases in the middle. This CDR3 is CASKKEGGSATEAFF. CDR3 coding DNA: TGTGCCAGCAAAAAAGAAGGGGGGAGTGCCACTGAAGCTTTCTTT.

The chain is built from TRBV7-2 and TRBJ2-5; TRBD2 matches 8 bases. CDR1 SGHTA and CDR2 FQGNSA come from the germline V gene. The CDR3 contains 16 residues. The ends lost 2 bases at V and 0 bases at J; junction bases unmatched: 5. This chain's CDR3 is CASSLTSGGHQETQYF. DNA for the CDR3: TGTGCCAGCAGCTTAACGAGCGGGGGACACCAAGAGACCCAGTACTTC.

The J gene is TRBJ2-1, the V gene TRBV7-9; TRBD1 matches 10 bases. Germline V gene sequence: CDR1 SEHNR, CDR2 FQNEAQ (reference sequence). The V segment lost 5 bases and the J segment 4 bases; nucleotides outside the gene matches: 2. The CDR3 covers 14 residues. The CDR3 DNA reads as TGTGCCAGCAGCCCGGGACAGGGGTACAATGAGCAGTTCTTC. Translating gives CASSPGQGYNEQFF.

The chain recombines TRBV9 with TRBJ2-1; 7 positions agree with TRBD2. CDR3 length: 15 amino acids. Germline V gene data show CDR1 as SGDLS and CDR2 as YYNGEE. V was clipped by 4 bases and J by 5 bases; unmatched bases: 9. The CDR3 here is CASSLSGGLHNEQFF. The CDR3 region has the DNA TGTGCCAGCAGCCTGTCGGGGGGACTCCACAATGAGCAGTTCTTC. Full variable domain (remainder filled in from reference TRBV9 and TRBJ2-1): DSGVTQTPKHLITATGQRVTLRCSPRSGDLSVYWYQQSLDQGLQFLIQYYNGEERAKGNILERFSAQQFPDLHSELNLSSLELGDSALYFCASSLSGGLHNEQFFGPGTRLTVL.

The sample holds a few counts of this clone. The V call is TRBV4-1, the J call TRBJ2-7; D is unresolved. The CDR3 has 13 residues. Trimming left V 5 bases short and J 6 bases short, with 14 bases between. Per the germline V gene, CDR1 is MGHRA and CDR2 is YSYEKL. CDR3 sequence: CASSTLPGSEQYF. In DNA form, the CDR3 reads TGCGCCAGCAGCACCCTTCCCGGCTCCGAGCAGTACTTC.

The rearrangement links TRBV2 to TRBJ2-1, with 7 positions matching TRBD1. This CDR3 has 15 amino acids. Germline V CDR1 and CDR2: SNHLY, FYNNEI. With V trimmed by 3 bases and J by 1 base, 3 bases remained unmatched. As DNA, the CDR3 is TGTGCCAGCAGTGAGACAGGGCGGTCCTACAATGAGCAGTTCTTC. It is translated as CASSETGRSYNEQFF. The full variable domain, in which reference TRBV2 and TRBJ2-1 provide the parts outside the CDR3, is EPEVTQTPSHQVTQMGQEVILRCVPISNHLYFYWYRQILGQKVEFLVSFYNNEISEKSEIFDDQFSVERPDGSNFTLKIRSTKLEDSAMYFCASSETGRSYNEQFFGPGTRLTVL.

This rearrangement joins TRBV21-1 to TRBJ2-7; TRBD2, as called in the table, went unchecked against the DNA. TRBV21-1 is labeled a pseudogene. The CDR3 length is 18 residues. The CDR3 loop is CASSNLEGGESPSYEQYF. In DNA form, the CDR3 reads TGTGCCAGCAGCAATCTTGAGGGGGGGGAGTCGCCCTCCTACGAGCAGTACTTC.

J is TRBJ2-7 and V is TRBV6-6; 7 nucleotides agree with TRBD1. CDR3 length: 13 amino acids. The germline V gene has CDR1 MNHNY and CDR2 SVGAGI (reference sequence). The V segment lost 7 bases and the J segment 1 base; nucleotides outside the gene matches: 4. The chain's CDR3 is CASTTGQSYEQYF. CDR3 nucleotides: TGTGCCAGCACCACGGGACAGTCCTACGAGCAGTACTTC.

The chain has TRBV10-1 and TRBJ1-1, with D maybe TRBD1 (6 bases). This CDR3 contains 11 residues. V lost 6 bases and J lost 6, with 8 bases in between. Germline V CDR1 and CDR2: WNHNN, SYGVQD (reference sequence). The CDR3 loop is CASRDSSEAFF. In DNA, the CDR3 is TGCGCCAGCAGGGACAGCTCTGAAGCTTTCTTT.

The rearrangement links TRBV7-2 to TRBJ1-2; tentative D call: TRBD1 (6 bases). CDR3 length equals 17 residues. Between the trimmed V and J ends, which lost 7 bases and 0 bases, there was a span of 21 bases. Germline V CDR1 and CDR2: SGHTA, FQGNSA. CDR3 protein: CASNSRGAPLANYGYTF. CDR3 DNA sequence: TGTGCCAGCAACAGCCGGGGGGCCCCCCTAGCTAACTATGGCTACACCTTC.

J is TRBJ1-2 and V is TRBV27; D may be TRBD1 (5 bases). Germline V gene lookup returns CDR1 MNHEY and CDR2 SMNVEV (reference sequence). The ends were cut back, 7 bases at V and 4 bases at J, with 22 bases in the middle. The CDR3 sequence is 16 residues long. This CDR3 reads CASTDRTLWGVYGYTF. The CDR3 DNA sequence: TGTGCCAGCACCGATCGTACCCTATGGGGGGTCTATGGCTACACCTTC.

The chain employs TRBV28 and TRBJ1-2; D not certain. This CDR3 is built from 16 residues. With 4 bases removed from V and 2 bases from J, the gap between germline ends came to 17 bases. Per germline, CDR1 MDHEN and CDR2 SYDVKM. CDR3 DNA sequence: TGTGCCAGCAGTTCCCCGACGGCCAAAGACAACTATGGCTACACCTTC. Translating it yields CASSSPTAKDNYGYTF.

This rearrangement joins TRBV7-8 to TRBJ1-2; D is unresolved. The CDR3 is made up of 16 amino acids. V was trimmed by 4 bases and J by 5 bases, leaving 20 bases between them. Germline V lookup: CDR1 SGHVS, CDR2 FQNEAQ. The CDR3 coding sequence is TGTGCCAGCAGCTCCTTTGTGGCGTATATGGCATATGGCTACACCTTC. Its translation is CASSSFVAYMAYGYTF.

V is TRBV7-9 and J is TRBJ2-6; no firm D call. The CDR3 is 18 residues long. V lost 4 bases and J lost 0, with 16 bases in between. Germline-derived CDR1 and CDR2 are SEHNR and FQNEAQ (reference sequence). DNA for the CDR3: TGTGCCAGCAGCTCCCGCGAATCGGTCCTCTCTGGGGCCAACGTCCTGACTTTC. Protein product: CASSSRESVLSGANVLTF.

The chain carries TRBV7-8 and TRBJ1-5; TRBD1 matches 9 bases. Germline assignment: CDR1 SGHVS and CDR2 FQNEAQ. The CDR3 has 14 residues. Trimming cost V 5 bases and J 8 bases; bases outside gene matches: 7. The CDR3 is CASSLGTGWEPQHF. The CDR3 DNA reads as TGTGCCAGCAGCCTCGGGACAGGGTGGGAGCCCCAGCATTTT.

This clone has a handful of counts. V and J are TRBV4-3 and TRBJ2-7; D may be TRBD2 (6 bases). This CDR3 is built from 15 residues. V was shortened by 0 bases and J by 3 bases, with 12 bases between the two germline ends. Germline values: CDR1 LGHNA, CDR2 YSLEER. The CDR3 region is CASSQESGGRYEQYF. In DNA form, the CDR3 reads TGCGCCAGCAGCCAAGAAAGCGGAGGGCGCTACGAGCAGTACTTC.

V and J are TRBV7-9 and TRBJ1-4; the D is unclear. The germline V gene has CDR1 SEHNR and CDR2 FQNEAQ (reference sequence). The V end lost 4 bases, the J end lost 2 bases, and 11 bases lay between the germline ends. The CDR3 runs to 15 residues. The CDR3: CASSSTLGTNEKLFF. As DNA, the CDR3 is TGTGCCAGCAGCTCAACCCTGGGGACTAATGAAAAACTGTTTTTT. The complete variable domain, with remaining parts taken from reference TRBV7-9 and TRBJ1-4, reads DTGVSQNPRHKITKRGQNVTFRCDPISEHNRLYWYRQTLGQGPEFLTYFQNEAQLEKSRLLSDRFSAERPKGSFSTLEIQRTEQGDSAMYLCASSSTLGTNEKLFFGSGTQLSVL.

The chain has TRBV11-2 and TRBJ2-7; TRBD1 aligns across 11 bases. Looked up from germline, CDR1 is SGHAT and CDR2 is FQNNGV. J was trimmed by 4 bases and V by 8 bases; bases with no gene match: 10. The CDR3 is 15 residues long. CDR3 protein: CASASRGQGGYEQYF. CDR3 in DNA: TGTGCCAGCGCCTCGAGGGGACAGGGGGGATACGAGCAGTACTTC. Looking up the rest from reference TRBV11-2 and TRBJ2-7 gives the full variable domain: EAGVAQSPRYKIIEKRQSVAFWCNPISGHATLYWYQQILGQGPKLLIQFQNNGVVDDSQLPKDRFSAERLKGVDSTLKIQPAKLEDSAVYLCASASRGQGGYEQYFGPGTRLTVT.

This rearrangement joins TRBV5-6 to TRBJ2-7; D remains unclear. The CDR3 extends over 12 amino acids. Germline CDR1 SGHDT, CDR2 YYEEEE. V lost 4 bases and J lost 2, with 7 bases in between. The chain's CDR3 is CASSDHAYEQYF. In DNA form, the CDR3 reads TGTGCCAGCAGCGACCATGCCTACGAGCAGTACTTC.

This rearrangement joins TRBV7-8 to TRBJ2-1; TRBD2 aligns across 8 bases. Germline CDR1 SGHVS, CDR2 FQNEAQ. Trimming at V came to 1 base and at J to 4 bases, leaving 3 bases not matched to a gene. CDR3 length: 15 residues. The DNA for the CDR3 is TGTGCCAGCAGCTTAGGCGGGGGGATTTACAATGAGCAGTTCTTC. This encodes CASSLGGGIYNEQFF.

This chain connects TRBV9 to TRBJ1-1; tentative D call: TRBD1 (5 bases). Germline V gene lookup returns CDR1 SGDLS and CDR2 YYNGEE. The CDR3 consists of 18 residues. The V gene lost 0 bases and the J gene lost 0 bases, with 18 bases spanning the gap. The CDR3 sequence is CASSVAPGGDDLNTEAFF. The CDR3 nucleotides read TGTGCCAGCAGCGTAGCCCCTGGGGGGGACGACTTGAACACTGAAGCTTTCTTT.

The chain uses TRBV29-1 and TRBJ1-2; 7 nucleotides agree with TRBD1. CDR1 and CDR2 (germline): SQVTM, ANQGSEA. Trimming cost V 2 bases and J 1 base; bases outside gene matches: 7. The CDR3 is 15 residues long. This chain's CDR3 is CSVESGGAINYGYTF. The CDR3 nucleotides read TGCAGCGTTGAATCAGGGGGGGCCATTAACTATGGCTACACCTTC.

This rearrangement joins TRBV7-2 to TRBJ2-7; TRBD1 matches 9 bases. Trimming at V came to 7 bases and at J to 3 bases, leaving 7 bases not matched to a gene. CDR1 and CDR2 (germline): SGHTA, FQGNSA. The length of the CDR3 is 14 residues. The DNA for the CDR3 is TGTGCCAGCACCCCGACAGGGGGGCGCTACGAGCAGTACTTC. Translating gives CASTPTGGRYEQYF.

This clone was counted between two and nine times. The V gene is TRBV4-1, the J gene TRBJ1-1; no definite D call. Germline-derived CDR1 and CDR2 are MGHRA and YSYEKL. The V end lost 4 bases, the J end lost 1 base, and 13 bases lay between the germline ends. CDR3 length: 15 residues. CDR3 bases: TGCGCCAGCAGCCTCCTGTCGAAAGGGAACACTGAAGCTTTCTTT. It translates to CASSLLSKGNTEAFF.